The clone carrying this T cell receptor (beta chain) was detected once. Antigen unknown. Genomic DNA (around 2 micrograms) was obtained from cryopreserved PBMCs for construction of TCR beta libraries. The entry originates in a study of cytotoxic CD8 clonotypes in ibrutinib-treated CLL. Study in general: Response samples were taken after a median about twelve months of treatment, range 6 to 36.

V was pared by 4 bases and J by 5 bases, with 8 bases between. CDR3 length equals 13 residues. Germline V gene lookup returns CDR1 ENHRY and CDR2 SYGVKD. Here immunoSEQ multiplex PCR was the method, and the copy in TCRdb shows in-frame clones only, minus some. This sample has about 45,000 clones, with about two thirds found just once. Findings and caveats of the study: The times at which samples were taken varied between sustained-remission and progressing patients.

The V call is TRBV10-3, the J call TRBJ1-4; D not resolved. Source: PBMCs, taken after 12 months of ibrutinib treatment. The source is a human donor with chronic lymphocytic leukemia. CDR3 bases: TGTGCCATCAGTGCGGCAGAGAATGAAAAACTGTTTTTT. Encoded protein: CAISAAENEKLFF.